Below, 31 T cell receptor beta chains from the same sample are listed, as sequenced in a study of shared clonotypes between healthy human individuals (dated by TCRdb to the early 2020s). Receptor amplification or capture employed the immunoSEQ multiplex PCR assay. What TCRdb holds here is the immuneACCESS table cut down to in-frame rearrangements. Part of the clones is not present; checked against another copy, under half of the missing clones reflect an unresolved V gene, and the others are unexplained. The sample table shows some 2,000,000 clones, and 95% are seen once. The leading ten clones occupy over 0.1% of the sample. The sample comprised naive CD4+ T cells sorted from blood. The intended sense of this specimen's cell subset or site label: CD45RA+ positively selected. Every receptor here comes from a man aged 18 to 29 in good health.

This clone has at least ten counts. The rearrangement joins TRBV18 to TRBJ2-7; weak D call: TRBD1 (5 bases). This CDR3 region has 14 residues. From germline, CDR1 is KGHSH and CDR2 LQKENI. Trimming removed 4 bases from V and 3 bases from J, with 13 bases in between. The CDR3 here is CASSREGVSYEQYF. CDR3 nucleotide sequence: TGTGCCAGCTCACGGGAAGGGGTCAGCTACGAGCAGTACTTC. The full variable domain, completed using reference TRBV18 and TRBJ2-7, is NAGVMQNPRHLVRRRGQEARLRCSPMKGHSHVYWYRQLPEEGLKFMVYLQKENIIDESGMPKERFSAEFPKEGPSILRIQQVVRGDSAAYFCASSREGVSYEQYFGPGTRLTVT.

The rearrangement joins TRBV30 to TRBJ2-1, with 10 positions matching TRBD2. Trimming removed 2 bases from V and 6 bases from J; junction bases left unmatched: 7. The CDR3 runs to 15 residues. The V gene's germline CDR1 is GTSNPN and CDR2 SVGIG (reference sequence). The CDR3 DNA follows: TGTGCCTGGAGTCTTCTAGCGGGGGTCTTCAATGAGCAGTTCTTC. Translated: CAWSLLAGVFNEQFF. Complete variable domain (other parts from reference TRBV30 and TRBJ2-1): SQTIHQWPATLVQPVGSPLSLECTVEGTSNPNLYWYRQAAGRGLQLLFYSVGIGQISSEVPQNLSASRPQDRQFILSSKKLLLSDSGFYLCAWSLLAGVFNEQFFGPGTRLTVL.

Comments on this clone: The sample carries other DNA sequences with the same CDR3. The V call is TRBV5-1, the J call TRBJ1-6; weak D call: TRBD1 (6 bases). V shed 2 bases and J shed 6 bases, with 6 bases lying between them. CDR1 is SGHRS and CDR2 is YFSETQ in the germline V gene. This CDR3 region has 13 residues. The CDR3 loop reads CASSLQGNSPLHF. CDR3 bases: TGCGCCAGCAGCTTACAGGGTAATTCACCCCTCCACTTT.

In this sample, this clone turned up once. The chain uses TRBV4-1 and TRBJ2-7; D is unclear. Germline values: CDR1 MGHRA, CDR2 YSYEKL. The CDR3 covers 14 residues. V gave up 1 base and J gave up 7 bases, with 14 bases separating them. DNA for the CDR3: TGCGCCAGCAGCCAAGTATCCACGTTCGGGGAGCAGTACTTC. Its translation: CASSQVSTFGEQYF.

CDR3 loop: CASSPHATKGPGYGYTF. The CDR3 DNA is TGTGCCAGCAGTCCACACGCTACAAAAGGACCGGGCTATGGCTACACCTTC. This rearrangement joins TRBV28 to TRBJ1-2, with D unresolved. Germline V CDR1 and CDR2: MDHEN, SYDVKM. The CDR3 totals 17 residues. The V gene lost 5 bases and the J gene lost 4 bases, with 23 bases spanning the gap.

In the case of this clone: The sample contains more than one DNA sequence encoding this CDR3. The chain links TRBV18 to TRBJ2-5; TRBD1 matches at 7 bases. V shed 6 bases, J shed 5 bases, and the junction held 6 bases outside the gene matches. Germline assignment: CDR1 KGHSH and CDR2 LQKENI. CDR3 length equals 13 residues. The CDR3 DNA reads TGTGCCAGCTCTCCGGGGACAGCGGAGACCCAGTACTTC. Protein sequence: CASSPGTAETQYF.

This chain connects TRBV11-2 to TRBJ2-2; D might be TRBD2 (6 bases). This CDR3 is built from 16 residues. The germline V gene encodes CDR1 SGHAT and CDR2 FQNNGV. The germline V and J ends were trimmed by 1 base and 0 bases, with 9 bases remaining between them. This CDR3 reads CASSLVTGANTGELFF. CDR3 nucleotides: TGTGCCAGCAGCTTAGTTACGGGAGCGAACACCGGGGAGCTGTTTTTT.

The chain couples TRBV6-5 to TRBJ2-7; TRBD2 agrees at 9 bases. There are 16 residues in the CDR3. V lost 0 bases, J lost 5 bases, and 8 bases stayed unmatched. CDR1 and CDR2 from the germline V gene are MNHEY and SVGAGI. Here the CDR3 reads CASSYSLAGGPHEQYF. The DNA for the CDR3 is TGTGCCAGCAGTTACTCGTTGGCGGGAGGGCCCCACGAGCAGTACTTC.

The rearrangement uses TRBV7-9 and TRBJ1-1; D not resolved. The CDR3 is 15 amino acids. CDR1 is SEHNR, CDR2 FQNEAQ, per germline (reference sequence). The V and J ends lost 5 bases and 1 base respectively, with 14 bases between them. CDR3 in DNA: TGTGCCAGCAGCACCGGTGGGAGTAGGAACACTGAAGCTTTCTTT. Translating gives CASSTGGSRNTEAFF.

The rearrangement joins TRBV6-1 to TRBJ2-2; 7 positions agree with TRBD2. CDR3 length equals 17 residues. The J segment lost 2 bases and the V segment lost 2 bases, leaving 8 bases of the junction unmatched. Germline loops: CDR1 MNHNS, CDR2 SASEGT. The CDR3 loop is CASSEIVGGANTGELFF. CDR3 DNA sequence: TGTGCCAGCAGTGAAATTGTGGGAGGGGCCAACACCGGGGAGCTGTTTTTT.

The chain joins TRBV13 to TRBJ2-7, with TRBD2 matching 7 bases. Germline assignment: CDR1 PRHDT and CDR2 FYEKMQ (reference sequence). This CDR3 comprises 14 residues. Trimming at V came to 6 bases and at J to 3 bases, leaving 8 bases not matched to a gene. The CDR3 DNA reads TGTGCCAGCAGGCGGGCGGGAGCAAACTACGAGCAGTACTTC. Encoded protein: CASRRAGANYEQYF. Drawing the rest from reference TRBV13 and TRBJ2-7, the complete variable domain is AAGVIQSPRHLIKEKRETATLKCYPIPRHDTVYWYQQGPGQDPQFLISFYEKMQSDKGSIPDRFSAQQFSDYHSELNMSSLELGDSALYFCASRRAGANYEQYFGPGTRLTVT.

V is TRBV30 and J is TRBJ1-2; 12 nucleotides agree with TRBD1. V lost 5 bases, J lost 7 bases, and 5 bases stayed unmatched. Germline V gene sequence: CDR1 GTSNPN, CDR2 SVGIG (reference sequence). The length of the CDR3 is 13 residues. The CDR3 spells CAWLGQGAGGYTF. DNA of the CDR3: TGTGCCTGGCTGGGACAGGGGGCGGGTGGCTACACCTTC.

The V and J genes are TRBV2 and TRBJ1-2; D is ambiguous. The CDR3 loop spans 14 amino acids. V lost 3 bases, J lost 1 base, and 9 bases lay in between. Germline assignment: CDR1 SNHLY and CDR2 FYNNEI. Written as DNA, the CDR3 is TGTGCCAGCAGTGAGGGCATCAGTAACTATGGCTACACCTTC. Residues: CASSEGISNYGYTF.

V and J are TRBV30 and TRBJ2-2; 9 nucleotides match TRBD1. The length of the CDR3 is 13 residues. V dropped 4 bases and J dropped 6; count of bases not matched to a gene: 3. From germline, CDR1 is GTSNPN and CDR2 SVGIG (reference sequence). The CDR3 DNA follows: TGTGCCTGGAACAGGGGGCTGGCCGGGGAGCTGTTTTTT. Amino acid sequence: CAWNRGLAGELFF.

The chain employs TRBV6-6 and TRBJ1-2; no clear D. The CDR3 runs 14 residues. The V end was cut by 2 bases, the J end by 7 bases, with 14 bases between. Germline CDR1 is MNHNY and CDR2 is SVGAGI (reference sequence). CDR3 sequence (DNA): TGTGCCAGCAGTTACCCTCATGGGAGCGGTGGCTACACCTTC. This sequence encodes CASSYPHGSGGYTF.

V is TRBV11-3 and J is TRBJ2-1; 11 nucleotides align to TRBD2. The germline V gene has CDR1 SGHNT and CDR2 YENEEA. The CDR3 loop spans 17 amino acids. The junction had 6 bases not matched to a gene; V was cut back by 5 bases and J by 0 bases. The CDR3 is CASSPGTSGGSYNEQFF. The DNA for the CDR3 is TGTGCCAGCAGCCCAGGGACTAGCGGCGGCTCCTACAATGAGCAGTTCTTC. Based on the CDR3 plus reference TRBV11-3 and TRBJ2-1, the full variable domain is EAGVVQSPRYKIIEKKQPVAFWCNPISGHNTLYWYLQNLGQGPELLIRYENEEAVDDSQLPKDRFSAERLKGVDSTLKIQPAELGDSAVYLCASSPGTSGGSYNEQFFGPGTRLTVL.

This clone was recorded once. The J gene is TRBJ1-1, the V gene TRBV5-1, with TRBD1 as a possible D gene (6 bases). The CDR3 covers 12 residues. The germline V gene encodes CDR1 SGHRS and CDR2 YFSETQ. Trimming cost V 0 bases and J 11 bases, with 11 bases left between them. The CDR3, as DNA: TGCGCCAGCAGCTTGGATTCGGGGGGCGCTTTCTTT. It is translated as CASSLDSGGAFF.

With regard to this clone: Other DNA sequences of this sample code for an identical CDR3. The rearrangement joins TRBV10-3 to TRBJ2-5; perhaps TRBD2 as D (6 bases). The CDR3 sequence is 13 residues long. V was pared by 2 bases and J by 5 bases, with 9 bases between. Germline-derived CDR1 and CDR2 are ENHRY and SYGVKD. CDR3: CAISERLAETQYF. CDR3 DNA: TGTGCCATCAGTGAGAGGCTAGCGGAGACCCAGTACTTC.

The V and J genes are TRBV19 and TRBJ1-4; D is uncertain. Trimming left V 5 bases short and J 7 bases short, with 14 bases between. The CDR3 loop spans 14 amino acids. The germline CDR1 and CDR2 sequences are LNHDA and SQIVND (reference sequence). The CDR3 spells CASSSLFRAEKLFF. The CDR3 DNA is TGTGCCAGTAGTTCCCTCTTCCGGGCTGAAAAACTGTTTTTT.

The rearrangement uses TRBV6-5 and TRBJ2-4; D uncertain. The CDR3 covers 15 residues. Germline-derived CDR1 and CDR2 are MNHEY and SVGAGI. V was shortened by 0 bases and J by 4 bases, with 10 bases between the two germline ends. The CDR3 loop reads CASSYSETQKNIQYF. As DNA, the CDR3 is TGTGCCAGCAGTTACTCAGAGACACAGAAAAACATTCAGTACTTC.

The chain uses TRBV5-1 and TRBJ1-2; the D is unclear. The CDR3 spans 16 residues. Germline V gives CDR1 SGHRS, CDR2 YFSETQ. Trimming shortened V by 0 bases and J by 8 bases, and 20 bases separated the two germline ends. For the CDR3, the DNA is TGCGCCAGCAGCTTGGGAGACGGCAGAAGAGATTACGGCTACACCTTC. Amino acid sequence: CASSLGDGRRDYGYTF.

The V call is TRBV10-2, the J call TRBJ1-6, with D possibly matching TRBD1 (6 bases). The germline gives CDR1 WSHSY, CDR2 SAAADI. The CDR3 length is 16 residues. Trimming removed 0 bases at V and 0 bases at J, with 6 bases between. The CDR3 spells CASSESDSSYNSPLHF. In DNA form, the CDR3 reads TGCGCCAGCAGTGAGTCGGACAGCTCCTATAATTCACCCCTCCACTTT.

This rearrangement joins TRBV30 to TRBJ1-4; the match to TRBD1 covers 9 bases. Germline V lookup: CDR1 GTSNPN, CDR2 SVGIG (reference sequence). The CDR3 covers 17 residues. Unmatched junction bases numbered 7, after V lost 2 bases and J lost 0 bases. The CDR3 sequence: CAWSPFGTGSTNEKLFF. The CDR3 nucleotides are TGTGCCTGGAGTCCATTTGGGACAGGGTCAACTAATGAAAAACTGTTTTTT.

V and J are TRBV11-1 and TRBJ2-7; 14 bases map to TRBD2. With 5 bases clipped from V and 3 bases from J, the junction kept 6 bases outside the gene matches. Germline loops: CDR1 SGHAT, CDR2 FQDESV (reference sequence). The CDR3 loop spans 16 amino acids. In DNA form, the CDR3 reads TGTGCCAGCAGCCCCGGAGGGACTAGCGGGGGCTACGAGCAGTACTTC. It codes for CASSPGGTSGGYEQYF.

This clone was seen once. The rearrangement uses TRBV28 and TRBJ1-4; 7 nucleotides line up with TRBD1. J gave up 8 bases and V 8 bases, and 14 bases lay outside the gene matches. Germline V gene data show CDR1 as MDHEN and CDR2 as SYDVKM. CDR3 length: 15 residues. CDR3: CASGLGQWEGEKLFF. CDR3 nucleotides: TGTGCCAGCGGCCTGGGACAGTGGGAAGGCGAAAAACTGTTTTTT. Drawing the rest from reference TRBV28 and TRBJ1-4, the complete variable domain is DVKVTQSSRYLVKRTGEKVFLECVQDMDHENMFWYRQDPGLGLRLIYFSYDVKMKEKGDIPEGYSVSREKKERFSLILESASTNQTSMYLCASGLGQWEGEKLFFGSGTQLSVL.

The genes are TRBV5-1 and TRBJ1-4; TRBD1 might be the D (6 bases). This CDR3 has 15 residues. The germline V gene encodes CDR1 SGHRS and CDR2 YFSETQ. V was clipped by 3 bases and J by 8 bases, with 17 bases between them. CDR3 sequence reads: CASSYGRGPKEKLFF. In DNA form, the CDR3 reads TGCGCCAGCAGCTATGGCAGGGGCCCGAAAGAAAAACTGTTTTTT.

The J gene is TRBJ2-7, the V gene TRBV11-2, with 8 bases that match TRBD1. With 5 bases clipped from V and 5 bases from J, the junction kept 5 bases outside the gene matches. The CDR3 has 13 residues. The germline V gene has CDR1 SGHAT and CDR2 FQNNGV. In DNA form, the CDR3 reads TGTGCCAGCAGCAGACAGGGGTACCACGAGCAGTACTTC. Translated: CASSRQGYHEQYF.

The gene calls are TRBV10-3 and TRBJ2-1; 12 nucleotides agree with TRBD2. Germline values: CDR1 ENHRY, CDR2 SYGVKD. V was pared by 3 bases and J by 7 bases, with 4 bases of the junction left unmatched. CDR3 length equals 15 residues. CDR3 bases: TGTGCCATCAGTGAACCTCTAGCGGGAGGGAATGAGCAGTTCTTC. It encodes CAISEPLAGGNEQFF.

The V call is TRBV4-3, the J call TRBJ1-5; tentative D call: TRBD1 (5 bases). Germline V gene sequence: CDR1 LGHNA, CDR2 YSLEER. V lost 1 base and J lost 4, with 11 bases in between. This CDR3 is built from 15 residues. The CDR3 reads CASSQVAGSNQPQHF. CDR3 nucleotides: TGCGCCAGCAGCCAAGTCGCAGGGAGTAATCAGCCCCAGCATTTT.

This clone is a singleton in its sample. CDR3 coding DNA: TGTGCCAGCAGTCCACCGGGTCCCACTTGGGAACTGTTTTTT. Amino acids: CASSPPGPTWELFF. V usage is TRBV28 and J usage is TRBJ1-4; D is unresolved. The CDR3 covers 14 residues. Trimming cost V 5 bases and J 12 bases, with 19 bases left between them. The germline gives CDR1 MDHEN, CDR2 SYDVKM.

Of note for this clone: The same CDR3 also results from other DNA sequences found in this sample. The chain employs TRBV30 and TRBJ1-2, with D maybe TRBD1 (6 bases). CDR3 length: 12 amino acids. V was shortened by 4 bases and J by 2 bases, with 8 bases between the two germline ends. Germline CDR1 is GTSNPN and CDR2 is SVGIG (reference sequence). Here the CDR3 reads CAWTQGNYGYTF. DNA for the CDR3: TGTGCCTGGACCCAGGGGAACTATGGCTACACCTTC.